The rows below give T cell receptor beta chains drawn from one sample of a study of cytomegalovirus exposure and HLA in healthy donors. Sequencing was performed with immunoSEQ multiplex PCR; in TCRdb, only in-frame clones are kept and a portion is missing. The sample carries about 190,000 clones, roughly 77% recorded once. Sequenced: PBMCs. The receptors were gathered from a woman between 50 and 59 years old in good health and CMV-seronegative. Both conserved end residues are part of each CDR3. The D gene is left open where the match is weak. Clone size, where shown, is once, few, many, or a class for clones that have expanded.

cdr3_length	clone_size	v_call	j_call	d_call	cdr3_nt	cdr3_aa
14	few	TRBV7-9	TRBJ1-2	-	TGTGCCAGCAGCTCGGGACGGGGGGAGGATGGCTACACCTTC	CASSSGRGEDGYTF
16	-	TRBV28	TRBJ1-5	TRBD1	TGTGCCAGCAGTTTGAATGGAGGGGGCGCGAATCAGCCCCAGCATTTT	CASSLNGGGANQPQHF
15	-	TRBV7-2	TRBJ2-1	-	TGTGCCAGCAGCCCCCGCGATGGAGTGAACCATGAGCAGTTCTTC	CASSPRDGVNHEQFF
15	-	TRBV5-1	TRBJ2-2	TRBD2	TGCGCCAGCAGCTTGGCCCCGGGACTAGCCGGGGAGCTGTTTTTT	CASSLAPGLAGELFF
15	-	TRBV4-3	TRBJ2-7	-	TGCGCCAGCAGCCAAGGATGGGGCGAAGCCTACGAGCAGTACTTC	CASSQGWGEAYEQYF
15	-	TRBV2	TRBJ2-2	-	TGTGCCAGCAGTGGGGGGGGCATAGGCACCGGGGAGCTGTTTTTT	CASSGGGIGTGELFF
14	-	TRBV11-2	TRBJ2-7	TRBD1	TGTGCCAGCACCCGGACAGGGGCAAGCTACGAGCAGTACTTC	CASTRTGASYEQYF
17	once	TRBV11-3	TRBJ1-4	TRBD1	TGTGCCAGCAGCCCCCGTGGCCACGGACAGGGGAATGAAAAACTGTTTTTT	CASSPRGHGQGNEKLFF
13	-	TRBV4-1	TRBJ2-1	-	TGCGCCAGCAGCCTCCGACTAGAGGGGGAGCAGTTCTTC	CASSLRLEGEQFF
13	-	TRBV6-1	TRBJ1-2	-	TGTGCCAGCAGTGAAGGGGCCTTGCCAGGCTACACCTTC	CASSEGALPGYTF
15	-	TRBV10-3	TRBJ2-7	-	TGTGCCATCACTAAAAACCCCGGGTTCTCCTACGAGCAGTACTTC	CAITKNPGFSYEQYF
15	-	TRBV28	TRBJ2-6	-	TGTGCCAGCAGACTGACAGTCTCTGGGGCCAACGTCCTGACTTTC	CASRLTVSGANVLTF
16	-	TRBV4-3	TRBJ2-7	-	TGCGCCAGCAGCCCGACTACAGGGAAGGGGACCTACGAGCAGTACTTC	CASSPTTGKGTYEQYF
14	-	TRBV5-8	TRBJ1-1	-	TGTGCCAGCACACTGAGGAGGGGACCCACTGAAGCTTTCTTT	CASTLRRGPTEAFF
16	-	TRBV11-2	TRBJ1-3	TRBD1	TGTGCCAGCAGCTCCTGGACAGGGGGTAATGGAAACACCATATATTTT	CASSSWTGGNGNTIYF